The rows below give T cell receptor beta chains drawn from one sample of a study of radiation and T cells in renal cell carcinoma. Assay: immunoSEQ multiplex PCR; the TCRdb copy retains only in-frame clones and omits some. The table includes about 170,000 clones, about nine tenths detected once. The input for sequencing was blood, taken from a patient whose treatment included radiotherapy and nephrectomy. These receptors were taken from a woman between 50 and 59 years old with renal cell carcinoma. Both conserved end residues are part of each CDR3. Fields, in order: J gene, V gene, D gene, clone size, CDR3 DNA, CDR3 protein. The D gene is left open where the match is weak. The size field is filled for only some rows; it gives once, few, many or a size class.

>TRBJ1-2|TRBV6-1|-|-
TGTGCCAGCGGGACGCTCTATGGCTACACCTTC
CASGTLYGYTF
>TRBJ2-7|TRBV10-2|-|-
TGCGCCAGCATAGAGGGGAGCGAGCAGTACTTC
CASIEGSEQYF
>TRBJ1-1|TRBV5-1|-|-
TGCGCCAGCAGCTTGGGACGGGTAGGTACTGAAGCTTTCTTT
CASSLGRVGTEAFF
>TRBJ1-6|TRBV7-2|-|-
TGTGCCAGCAGCTTAGCCCCCTGGCGGGGATCCTATAATTCACCCCTCCACTTT
CASSLAPWRGSYNSPLHF
>TRBJ1-5|TRBV19|TRBD1|few
TGTGCCAGTAGTACTGACAGGGGCCAGCCCCAGCATTTT
CASSTDRGQPQHF
>TRBJ1-2|TRBV20-1|-|-
TGCAGTGCTTCCCAGGAGGGGGGCTACACCTTC
CSASQEGGYTF
>TRBJ1-2|TRBV5-4|-|-
TGTGCCAGCAGCTCAGATGCGCAAGTAAACTATGGCTACACCTTC
CASSSDAQVNYGYTF
>TRBJ2-2|TRBV5-1|-|-
TGCGCCAGCAGTCCCGGGACACCAACCGGGGAGCTGTTTTTT
CASSPGTPTGELFF
>TRBJ2-7|TRBV7-3|-|-
TGTGCCAGCAGCTTAACTAGGCGCAGGGGGGCCTACGAGCAGTACTTC
CASSLTRRRGAYEQYF
>TRBJ2-7|TRBV20-1|-|-
TGCAGTGCTAGGGACACCTACGAGCAGTACTTC
CSARDTYEQYF
>TRBJ2-2|TRBV11-2|-|-
TGTGCCAGCGGCGGTTCCGGCGCCGGGGAGCTGTTTTTT
CASGGSGAGELFF
>TRBJ1-3|TRBV5-1|-|few
TGCGCCAGCAGCCGGGGACTCCTTGACTCTGGAAACACCATATATTTT
CASSRGLLDSGNTIYF
>TRBJ1-2|TRBV19|TRBD1|-
TGTGCCAGTAGTTCAGGACAGGGGAACTATGGCTACACCTTC
CASSSGQGNYGYTF
>TRBJ1-1|TRBV7-6|-|-
TGTGCCAGCAGCTTAGTTCTGTTTGACGGGGGGTCAGGCACTGAAGCTTTCTTT
CASSLVLFDGGSGTEAFF
>TRBJ2-7|TRBV7-2|TRBD2|-
TGTGCCAGCAGCTTAGGGGCTAGCGGGTACTACGAGCAGTACTTC
CASSLGASGYYEQYF
>TRBJ1-3|TRBV9|TRBD1|-
TGTGCCAGCAGCCCGAGACAGGGGGGGAGTGGAAACACCATATATTTT
CASSPRQGGSGNTIYF
>TRBJ2-1|TRBV4-3|-|-
TGCGCCAGCAGCTACGGACCAACGTCGGGCAATGAGCAGTTCTTC
CASSYGPTSGNEQFF
>TRBJ2-1|TRBV29-1|-|-
TGCAGCGTTGGTTTTAGCGGCAATGAGCAGTTCTTC
CSVGFSGNEQFF
>TRBJ2-7|TRBV5-3|-|-
TGTGCCAGAAGGGAACGGAAGGTTTACGAGCAGTACTTC
CARRERKVYEQYF
>TRBJ1-1|TRBV11-1|-|-
TGTGCCAGCAGCCCAACATTGAACACTGAAGCTTTCTTT
CASSPTLNTEAFF